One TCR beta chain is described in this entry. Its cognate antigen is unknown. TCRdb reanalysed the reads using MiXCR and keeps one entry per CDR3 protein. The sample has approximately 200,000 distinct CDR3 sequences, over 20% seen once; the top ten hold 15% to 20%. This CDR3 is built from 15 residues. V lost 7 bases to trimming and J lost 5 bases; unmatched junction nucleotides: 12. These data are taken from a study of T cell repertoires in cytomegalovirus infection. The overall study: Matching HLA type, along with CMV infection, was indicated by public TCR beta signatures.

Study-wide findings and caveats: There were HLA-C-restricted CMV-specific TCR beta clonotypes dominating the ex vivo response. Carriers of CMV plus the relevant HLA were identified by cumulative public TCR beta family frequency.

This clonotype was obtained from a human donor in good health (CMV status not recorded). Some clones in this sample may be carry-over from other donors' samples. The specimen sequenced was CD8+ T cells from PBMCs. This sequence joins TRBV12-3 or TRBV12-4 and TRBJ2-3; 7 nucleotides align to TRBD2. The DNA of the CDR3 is TGTGCCAGCATTAATGGAGCGGGGTCCTTAGATACGCAGTATTTT. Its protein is CASINGAGSLDTQYF.